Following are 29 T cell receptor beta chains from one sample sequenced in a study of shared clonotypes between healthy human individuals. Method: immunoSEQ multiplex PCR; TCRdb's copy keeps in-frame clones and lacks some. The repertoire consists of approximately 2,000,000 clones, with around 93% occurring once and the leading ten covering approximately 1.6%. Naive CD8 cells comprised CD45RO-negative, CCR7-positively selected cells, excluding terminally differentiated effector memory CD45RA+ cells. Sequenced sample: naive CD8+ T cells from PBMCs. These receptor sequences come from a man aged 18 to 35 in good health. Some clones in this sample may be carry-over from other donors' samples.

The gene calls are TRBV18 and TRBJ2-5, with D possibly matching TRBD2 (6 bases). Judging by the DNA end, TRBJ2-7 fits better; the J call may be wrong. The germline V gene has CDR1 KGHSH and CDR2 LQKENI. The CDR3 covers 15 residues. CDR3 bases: TGTGCCAGCTCACCAACGGAGGGACTGGCCTACGAGCAGTACTTC. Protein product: CASSPTEGLAYEQYF.

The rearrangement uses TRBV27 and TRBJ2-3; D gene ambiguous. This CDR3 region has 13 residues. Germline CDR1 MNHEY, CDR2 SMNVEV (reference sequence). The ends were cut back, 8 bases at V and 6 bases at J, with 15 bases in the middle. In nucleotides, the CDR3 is TGTGCCAGCGCAAATCGGTTAAGGGATACGCAGTATTTT. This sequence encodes CASANRLRDTQYF.

The CDR3 bases are TGTGCCAGCAGTGGGGGACAGTTCTCCTACGAGCAGTACTTC. Amino acid sequence: CASSGGQFSYEQYF. The chain has TRBV2 and TRBJ2-7; 7 positions agree with TRBD1. J lost 0 bases, V lost 4 bases, and 3 bases had no gene match. CDR1 is SNHLY, CDR2 FYNNEI, per germline. This CDR3 spans 14 amino acids.

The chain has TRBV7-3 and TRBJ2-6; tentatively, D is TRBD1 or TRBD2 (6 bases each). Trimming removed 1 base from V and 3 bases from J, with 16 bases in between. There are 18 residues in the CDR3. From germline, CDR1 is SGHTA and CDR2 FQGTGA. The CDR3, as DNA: TGTGCCAGCAGCTTAAACGGGGGCGCCGTTGGTGGGGCCAACGTCCTGACTTTC. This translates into CASSLNGGAVGGANVLTF.

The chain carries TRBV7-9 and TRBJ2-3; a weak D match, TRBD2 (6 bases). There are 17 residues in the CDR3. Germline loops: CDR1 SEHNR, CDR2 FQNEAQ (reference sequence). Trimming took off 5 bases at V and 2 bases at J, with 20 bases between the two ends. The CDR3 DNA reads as TGTGCCAGCAGCCAGGGTGGGGAGGCGGAGATCACAGATACGCAGTATTTT. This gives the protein CASSQGGEAEITDTQYF.

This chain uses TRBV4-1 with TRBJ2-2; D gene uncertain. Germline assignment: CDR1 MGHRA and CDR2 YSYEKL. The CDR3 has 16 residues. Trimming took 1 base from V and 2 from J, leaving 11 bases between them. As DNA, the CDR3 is TGCGCCAGCAGCCAAGTCCTTTCGGATAACACCGGGGAGCTGTTTTTT. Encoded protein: CASSQVLSDNTGELFF.

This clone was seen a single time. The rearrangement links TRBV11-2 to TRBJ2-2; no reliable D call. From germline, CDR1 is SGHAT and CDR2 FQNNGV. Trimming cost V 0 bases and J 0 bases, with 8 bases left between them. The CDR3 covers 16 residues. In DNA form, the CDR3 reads TGTGCCAGCAGCTTAGAGGTACGGTCGAACACCGGGGAGCTGTTTTTT. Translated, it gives CASSLEVRSNTGELFF.

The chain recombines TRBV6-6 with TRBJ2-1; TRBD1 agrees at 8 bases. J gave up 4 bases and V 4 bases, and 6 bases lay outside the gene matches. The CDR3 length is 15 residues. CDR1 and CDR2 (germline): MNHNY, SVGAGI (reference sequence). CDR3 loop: CASSFPRQGYNEQFF. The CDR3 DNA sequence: TGTGCCAGCAGTTTTCCGAGACAGGGGTACAATGAGCAGTTCTTC.

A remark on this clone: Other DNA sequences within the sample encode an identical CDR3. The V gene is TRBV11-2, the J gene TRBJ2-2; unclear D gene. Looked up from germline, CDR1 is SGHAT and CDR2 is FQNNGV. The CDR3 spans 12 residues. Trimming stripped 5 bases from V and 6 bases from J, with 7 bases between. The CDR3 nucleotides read TGTGCCAGCAGCCCGGACCCCGGGGAGCTGTTTTTT. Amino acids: CASSPDPGELFF.

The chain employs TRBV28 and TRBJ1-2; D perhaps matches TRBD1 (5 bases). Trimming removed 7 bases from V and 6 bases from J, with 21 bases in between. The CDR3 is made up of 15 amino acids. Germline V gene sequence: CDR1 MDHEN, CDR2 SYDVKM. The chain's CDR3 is CASKPLRDKGHGYTF. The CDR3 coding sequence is TGTGCCAGCAAGCCTCTTAGGGATAAGGGGCATGGCTACACCTTC.

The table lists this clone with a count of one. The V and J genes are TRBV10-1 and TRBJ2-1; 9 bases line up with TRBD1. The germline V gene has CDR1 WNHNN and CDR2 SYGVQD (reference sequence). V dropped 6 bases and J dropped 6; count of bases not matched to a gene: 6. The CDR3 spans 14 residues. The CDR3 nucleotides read TGCGCCAGCAGGCCACCGGGACAGGGCAATGAGCAGTTCTTC. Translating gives CASRPPGQGNEQFF.

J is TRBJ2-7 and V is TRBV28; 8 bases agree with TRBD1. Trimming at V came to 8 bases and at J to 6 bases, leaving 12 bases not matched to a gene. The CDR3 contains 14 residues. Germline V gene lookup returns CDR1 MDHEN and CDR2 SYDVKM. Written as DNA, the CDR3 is TGTGCCAGCCGATCGAGAGGACAGGGTGCCGAGCAGTACTTC. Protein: CASRSRGQGAEQYF. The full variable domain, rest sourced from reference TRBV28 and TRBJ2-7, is DVKVTQSSRYLVKRTGEKVFLECVQDMDHENMFWYRQDPGLGLRLIYFSYDVKMKEKGDIPEGYSVSREKKERFSLILESASTNQTSMYLCASRSRGQGAEQYFGPGTRLTVT.

CDR3 bases: TGTGCCAGCAGCTTAGTCACAAGTACCTACGAGCAGTACTTC. Protein sequence: CASSLVTSTYEQYF. The chain combines TRBV7-9 with TRBJ2-7, with D uncertain. The CDR3 is 14 residues long. V lost 1 base and J lost 2, with 9 bases in between. Per germline, CDR1 SEHNR and CDR2 FQNEAQ (reference sequence).

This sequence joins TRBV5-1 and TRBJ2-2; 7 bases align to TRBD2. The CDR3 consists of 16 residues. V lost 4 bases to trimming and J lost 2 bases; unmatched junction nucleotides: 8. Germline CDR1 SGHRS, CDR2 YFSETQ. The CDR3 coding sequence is TGCGCCAGCAGCGAGGGGACGGGAGGAAACACCGGGGAGCTGTTTTTT. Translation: CASSEGTGGNTGELFF.

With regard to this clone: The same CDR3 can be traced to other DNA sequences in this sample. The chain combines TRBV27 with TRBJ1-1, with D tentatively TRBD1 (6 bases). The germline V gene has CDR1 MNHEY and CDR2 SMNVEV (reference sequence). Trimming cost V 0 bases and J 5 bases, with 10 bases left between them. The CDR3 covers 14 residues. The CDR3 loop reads CASSLSQGTTEAFF. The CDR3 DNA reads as TGTGCCAGCAGTTTATCACAGGGCACGACTGAAGCTTTCTTT.

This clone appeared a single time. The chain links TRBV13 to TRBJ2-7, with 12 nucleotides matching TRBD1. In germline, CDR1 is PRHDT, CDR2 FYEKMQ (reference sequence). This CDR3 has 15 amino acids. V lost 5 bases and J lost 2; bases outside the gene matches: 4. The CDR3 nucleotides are TGTGCCAGCAGCCGGGACAGGGGGCGGACCTACGAGCAGTACTTC. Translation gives CASSRDRGRTYEQYF.

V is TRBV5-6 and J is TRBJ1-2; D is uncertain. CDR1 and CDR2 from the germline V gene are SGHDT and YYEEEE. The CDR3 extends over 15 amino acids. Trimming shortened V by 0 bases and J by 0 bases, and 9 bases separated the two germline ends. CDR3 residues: CASSLVSPSNYGYTF. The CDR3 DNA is TGTGCCAGCAGCTTGGTTAGCCCTTCTAACTATGGCTACACCTTC.

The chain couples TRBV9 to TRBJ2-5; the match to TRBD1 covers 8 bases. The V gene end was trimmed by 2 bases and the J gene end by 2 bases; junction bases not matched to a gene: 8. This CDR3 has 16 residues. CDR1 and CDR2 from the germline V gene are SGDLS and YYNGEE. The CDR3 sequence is CASSVSPDREQETQYF. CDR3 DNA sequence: TGTGCCAGCAGCGTCTCACCGGACAGGGAACAAGAGACCCAGTACTTC.

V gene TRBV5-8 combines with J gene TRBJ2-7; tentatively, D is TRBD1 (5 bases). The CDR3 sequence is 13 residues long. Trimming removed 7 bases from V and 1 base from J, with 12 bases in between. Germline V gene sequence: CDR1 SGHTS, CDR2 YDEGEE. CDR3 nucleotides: TGTGCCAGCGAGGCCAGGGCTTCCTACGAGCAGTACTTC. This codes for CASEARASYEQYF.

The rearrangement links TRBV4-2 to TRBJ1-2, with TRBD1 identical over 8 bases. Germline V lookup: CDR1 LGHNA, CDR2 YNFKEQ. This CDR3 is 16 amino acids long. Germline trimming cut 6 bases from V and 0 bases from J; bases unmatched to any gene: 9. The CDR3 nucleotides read TGTGCCAGCAGAATGAACAGGGGGTTGGCTAACTATGGCTACACCTTC. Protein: CASRMNRGLANYGYTF.

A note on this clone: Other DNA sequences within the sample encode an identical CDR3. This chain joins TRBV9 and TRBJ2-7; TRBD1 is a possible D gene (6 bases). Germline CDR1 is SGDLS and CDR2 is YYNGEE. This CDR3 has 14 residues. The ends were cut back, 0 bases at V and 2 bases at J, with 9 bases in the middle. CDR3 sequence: CASSVAPGAYEQYF. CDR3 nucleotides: TGTGCCAGCAGCGTAGCCCCAGGGGCCTACGAGCAGTACTTC.

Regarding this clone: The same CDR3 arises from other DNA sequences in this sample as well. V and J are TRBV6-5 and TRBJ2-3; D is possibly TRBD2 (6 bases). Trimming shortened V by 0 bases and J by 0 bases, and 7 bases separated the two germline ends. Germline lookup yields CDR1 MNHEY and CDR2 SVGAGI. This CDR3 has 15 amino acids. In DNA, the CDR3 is TGTGCCAGCAGTTACTCGGCGGGAAGCACAGATACGCAGTATTTT. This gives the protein CASSYSAGSTDTQYF.

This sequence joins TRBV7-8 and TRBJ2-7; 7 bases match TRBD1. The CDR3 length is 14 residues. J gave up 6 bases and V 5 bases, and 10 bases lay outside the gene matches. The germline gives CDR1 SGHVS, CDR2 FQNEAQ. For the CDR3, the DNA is TGTGCCAGCAGCCCCACCCTCTACAGGGGCGAGCAGTACTTC. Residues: CASSPTLYRGEQYF.

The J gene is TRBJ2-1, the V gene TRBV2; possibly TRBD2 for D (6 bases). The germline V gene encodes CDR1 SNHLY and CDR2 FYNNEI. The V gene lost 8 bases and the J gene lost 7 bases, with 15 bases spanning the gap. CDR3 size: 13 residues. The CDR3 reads CASEGRGGNEQFF. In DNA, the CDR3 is TGTGCCAGCGAGGGGCGGGGTGGGAATGAGCAGTTCTTC.

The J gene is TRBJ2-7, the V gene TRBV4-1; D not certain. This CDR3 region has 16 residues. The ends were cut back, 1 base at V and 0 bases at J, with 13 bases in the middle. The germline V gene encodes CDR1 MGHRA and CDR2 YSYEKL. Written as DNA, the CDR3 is TGCGCCAGCAGCCAAGGGCCTCAGACCCACTCCTACGAGCAGTACTTC. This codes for CASSQGPQTHSYEQYF.

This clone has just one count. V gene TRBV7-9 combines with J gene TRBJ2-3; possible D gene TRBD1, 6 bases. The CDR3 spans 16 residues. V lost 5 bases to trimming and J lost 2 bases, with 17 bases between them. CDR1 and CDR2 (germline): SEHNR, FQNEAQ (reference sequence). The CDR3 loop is CASSPKTGEYTDTQYF. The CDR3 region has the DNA TGTGCCAGCAGCCCCAAGACAGGCGAATACACAGATACGCAGTATTTT.

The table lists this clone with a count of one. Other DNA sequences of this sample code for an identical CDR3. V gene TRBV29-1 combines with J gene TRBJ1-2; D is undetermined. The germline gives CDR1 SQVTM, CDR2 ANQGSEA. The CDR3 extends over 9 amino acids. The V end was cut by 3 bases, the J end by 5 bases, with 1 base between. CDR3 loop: CSVDYGYTF. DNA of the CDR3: TGCAGCGTTGATTATGGCTACACCTTC.

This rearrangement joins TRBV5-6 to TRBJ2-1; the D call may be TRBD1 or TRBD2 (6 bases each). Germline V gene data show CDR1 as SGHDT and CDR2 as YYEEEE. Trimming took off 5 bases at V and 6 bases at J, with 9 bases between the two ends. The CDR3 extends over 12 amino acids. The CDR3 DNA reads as TGTGCCAGCAGTGGGGGGCGCAATGAGCAGTTCTTC. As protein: CASSGGRNEQFF.

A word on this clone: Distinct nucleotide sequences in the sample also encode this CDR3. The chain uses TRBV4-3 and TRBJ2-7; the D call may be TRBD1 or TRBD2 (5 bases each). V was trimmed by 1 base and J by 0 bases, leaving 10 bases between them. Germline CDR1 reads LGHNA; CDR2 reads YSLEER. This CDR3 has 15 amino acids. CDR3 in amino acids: CASSQGTGPSYEQYF. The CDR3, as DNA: TGCGCCAGCAGCCAAGGCACGGGGCCCTCCTACGAGCAGTACTTC.